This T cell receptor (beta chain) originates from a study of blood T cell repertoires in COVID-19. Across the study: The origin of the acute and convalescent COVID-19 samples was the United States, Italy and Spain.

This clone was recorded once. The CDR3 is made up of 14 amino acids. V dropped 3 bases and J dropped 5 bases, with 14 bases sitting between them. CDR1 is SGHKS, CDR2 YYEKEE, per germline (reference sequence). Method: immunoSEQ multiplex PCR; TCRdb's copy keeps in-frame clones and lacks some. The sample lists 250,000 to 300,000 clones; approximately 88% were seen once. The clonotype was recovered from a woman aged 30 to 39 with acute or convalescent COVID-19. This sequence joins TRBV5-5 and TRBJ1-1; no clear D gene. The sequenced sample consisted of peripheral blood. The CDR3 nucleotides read TGTGCCAGCAGCTCCACCCCACAACGAACTGAAGCTTTCTTT. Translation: CASSSTPQRTEAFF. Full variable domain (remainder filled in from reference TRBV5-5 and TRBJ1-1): DAGVTQSPTHLIKTRGQQVTLRCSPISGHKSVSWYQQVLGQGPQFIFQYYEKEERGRGNFPDRFSARQFPNYSSELNVNALLLGDSALYLCASSSTPQRTEAFFGQGTRLTVV.